This is a list of T cell receptor beta chains from one sample in a study of regulatory T cells in long-lasting Graves disease. TCRdb redid the calling of the multiplex PCR reads with MiXCR, one entry per CDR3 protein. This sample has hundreds of thousands of distinct CDR3 sequences, with roughly 20% found just once. The source was peripheral blood mononuclear cells (PBMCs), collected when the disease was refractory, from a patient treated with antithyroid drugs. The receptor set was obtained from a female donor with Graves disease. Both conserved end residues are part of each CDR3. A D gene is named only where the DNA matches it firmly. Where a row states a size, it is once, few, many or the class of an expanded clone; other rows omit it.

clone size	V gene	D gene	J gene	CDR3 DNA	CDR3 protein
few	TRBV6-1	TRBD2	TRBJ2-7	TGTGCCAGCACTCGGGGTAGCGGGATTCTCTACGAGCAGTACTTC	CASTRGSGILYEQYF
-	TRBV19	TRBD1	TRBJ1-6	TGTGCCAGTAGTCCAGGGACAGCCTATAATTCACCCCTCCACTTT	CASSPGTAYNSPLHF
-	TRBV24-1	TRBD2	TRBJ2-1	TGTGCCACCAGTGACCCTAGCGGGTTCTCCTACAATGAGCAGTTCTTC	CATSDPSGFSYNEQFF
-	TRBV10-2	-	TRBJ2-6	TGCGCCAGCAGTGGAGGCAGGGGCTATGGGGCCAACGTCCTGACTTTC	CASSGGRGYGANVLTF
few	TRBV29-1	-	TRBJ2-7	TGCAGCGTTGAAAATTTTGAAGACCGGGAACAGTACTTC	CSVENFEDREQYF
-	TRBV7-9	-	TRBJ2-7	TGTGCCAGCAGCTTTGGGGGGAAGTACGAGCAGTACTTC	CASSFGGKYEQYF
-	TRBV3-1	-	TRBJ1-1	TGTGCCAGCAGCCTCCTCGAGGGTGAGAATGGTGAAGCTTTCTTT	CASSLLEGENGEAFF
-	TRBV7-9	-	TRBJ2-1	TGTGCCAGCAGCGGGGGCCAGCGCTATGAGCAGTTCTTC	CASSGGQRYEQFF
-	TRBV12-3/TRBV12-4	TRBD2	TRBJ2-1	TGTGCCAGCAGTTTCGCACTAGCGGCCGACAATGAGCAGTTCTTC	CASSFALAADNEQFF
few	TRBV19	-	TRBJ1-5	TGTGCCAGTAGTTTTACGGGAGATCAGCCCCAGCATTTT	CASSFTGDQPQHF
few	TRBV19	TRBD1	TRBJ1-2	TGTGCCAGCAGCCCGGGACAGGGGGACTATGGCTACACCTTC	CASSPGQGDYGYTF
many	TRBV6-2/TRBV6-3	-	TRBJ1-1	TGTGCCAGCAGTCCCGCTAGGGTAGGGACTGAAGCTTTCTTT	CASSPARVGTEAFF
many	TRBV10-3	-	TRBJ1-1	TGTGCCATCAGCGAAAACCTAGGCACTGAAGCTTTCTTT	CAISENLGTEAFF
many	TRBV7-8	TRBD1	TRBJ2-5	TGTGCCAGCAGCCCGGGACAGGGGAAGGTAGAGACCCAGTACTTC	CASSPGQGKVETQYF
many	TRBV28	TRBD1	TRBJ2-7	TGTGCCAGCAACAGGGGACCTGGGGAGCAGTACTTC	CASNRGPGEQYF
few	TRBV24-1	-	TRBJ1-5	TGTGCCACCAGTGAAGGGCGGCAGCCCCAGCATTTT	CATSEGRQPQHF
-	TRBV30	TRBD2	TRBJ2-5	TGTGCCTGGAGGATAGGAGCGGGAGCCCCAGAGACCCAGTACTTC	CAWRIGAGAPETQYF
many	TRBV30	-	TRBJ1-1	TGTGCCATTTATTTGGGGACTGAAGCTTTCTTT	CAIYLGTEAFF
many	TRBV12-3/TRBV12-4	TRBD1	TRBJ2-2	TGTGCCAGCAGTAAAAGGACAGGGTCGGGCACCGGGGAGCTGTTTTTT	CASSKRTGSGTGELFF
many	TRBV7-6	-	TRBJ1-1	TGTGCCAGCACGTGGACAGTAGAAGACACTGAAGCTTTCTTT	CASTWTVEDTEAFF
many	TRBV11-2	-	TRBJ1-2	TGTGCCAGCAGCCTTAACGGCGCGGACCCTAACTATGGCTACACCTTC	CASSLNGADPNYGYTF
-	TRBV12-3/TRBV12-4	-	TRBJ1-5	TGTGCCAGCAGTTTTTCAGAGGCCTCCCAGCCCCAGCATTTT	CASSFSEASQPQHF
-	TRBV4-1	-	TRBJ2-5	TGCGCCAGCAGCCCCTCTCCTCTGAAGGGGGGAGAGACCCAGTACTTC	CASSPSPLKGGETQYF
few	TRBV20-1	TRBD2	TRBJ2-7	TGCAGTGCCGACTTTCCTCCGGGACTAGCGGGATCCGGGTTAAACGAGCAGTACTTC	CSADFPPGLAGSGLNEQYF
many	TRBV28	-	TRBJ2-5	TGTGCCAGCAGTCGGGTGGGGGGCGAGACCCAGTACTTC	CASSRVGGETQYF
-	TRBV10-2	-	TRBJ2-3	TGCGCCAGCAGTCCGGGCCGTGTAGCAGATACGCAGTATTTT	CASSPGRVADTQYF
-	TRBV19	-	TRBJ1-5	TGTGCCAGTAGTATAGGAGAGGGGCATCAGCCCCAGCATTTT	CASSIGEGHQPQHF
many	TRBV12-3/TRBV12-4	TRBD1	TRBJ1-4	TGTGCCAGCAGTGCCATCCGGGACAGGGTAATTTTT	CASSAIRDRVIF
-	TRBV28	TRBD1	TRBJ2-2	TGTGCCACCCACAGGGGGCGACCGTTTCTTACCGGGGAGCTGTTTTTT	CATHRGRPFLTGELFF
-	TRBV24-1	-	TRBJ2-3	TGTGCCACCAGTGTCGCCCGTGCAGGGGATACGCAGTATTTT	CATSVARAGDTQYF
few	TRBV12-3/TRBV12-4	TRBD1	TRBJ1-5	TGTGCCAGCAGTTCCGGGACAGGGGTACTTCAGCCCCAGCATTTT	CASSSGTGVLQPQHF
-	TRBV11-1	TRBD2	TRBJ2-7	TGTGCCAGCAGCTTACGGAGCGGGAGCCCTCTGCGCGAGCAGTACTTC	CASSLRSGSPLREQYF
-	TRBV7-2	-	TRBJ2-7	TGTGCCAGCAGCTTAGCGACCCCTGGGGCCGAGCAGTACTTC	CASSLATPGAEQYF
-	TRBV9	TRBD2	TRBJ2-3	TGTGCCAGCAGCACCGAGGGGCTGGGACTAGTCACAGATACGCAGTATTTT	CASSTEGLGLVTDTQYF
few	TRBV19	-	TRBJ1-5	TGTGCCAGTAGTCTGCCCCCCCGCAATCAGCCCCAGCATTTT	CASSLPPRNQPQHF
many	TRBV7-2	TRBD1	TRBJ1-2	TGTGCCAGCAGCGTAGGACAGGGTTATGGCTACACCTTC	CASSVGQGYGYTF
few	TRBV19	-	TRBJ1-1	TGTGCCAGTAGTACGTACTACAAGGGTAGCACTGAAGCTTTCTTT	CASSTYYKGSTEAFF
many	TRBV28	TRBD1	TRBJ2-7	TGTGCCAGCCGACCTGACAGGGGGCGAACCTACGAGCAGTACTTC	CASRPDRGRTYEQYF
-	TRBV19	-	TRBJ2-7	TGTGCCAGTAGTATTGGGTTTGACTCTACCGAGCAGTACTTC	CASSIGFDSTEQYF
-	TRBV5-6	TRBD1	TRBJ1-1	TGTGCCAGCAGCTTAGGGTACAGGGGTATCCGGACTGAAGCTTTCTTT	CASSLGYRGIRTEAFF